These 4 T cell receptor beta chains were sequenced from one sample in a study of T cell repertoires in cytomegalovirus infection. TCRdb itself ran the reads through MiXCR, one entry per CDR3 protein. The repertoire includes some 130,000 distinct CDR3 sequences, 8% to 9% of them detected once, and around 10% sits in the top ten. Material for sequencing was PBMCs. These receptors came from a human donor in good health (CMV status not recorded). Some clones in this sample may be carry-over from other donors' samples.

This clonotype has a count of ten or more. The chain links TRBV7-2 to TRBJ2-3; 11 positions match TRBD1. The germline V gene encodes CDR1 SGHTA and CDR2 FQGNSA. The CDR3 is 15 amino acids. Trimming removed 3 bases from V and 3 bases from J; junction bases left unmatched: 2. For the CDR3, the DNA is TGTGCCAGCAGCTTCGGACAGGGGGCGACAGATACGCAGTATTTT. Protein product: CASSFGQGATDTQYF.

The chain combines TRBV5-6 with TRBJ2-2, with D unclear. CDR3 length: 12 residues. Germline loops: CDR1 SGHDT, CDR2 YYEEEE. V lost 0 bases to trimming and J lost 4 bases, with 1 base between them. The DNA of the CDR3 is TGTGCCAGCAGCTTGGCCACCGGGGAGCTGTTTTTT. This gives the protein CASSLATGELFF. Full variable domain (missing parts from reference TRBV5-6 and TRBJ2-2): DAGVTQSPTHLIKTRGQQVTLRCSPKSGHDTVSWYQQALGQGPQFIFQYYEEEERQRGNFPDRFSGHQFPNYSSELNVNALLLGDSALYLCASSLATGELFFGEGSRLTVL.

This clonotype was observed at least ten times. The V and J genes are TRBV9 and TRBJ1-1, with D possibly being TRBD1 (5 bases). The CDR3 runs 20 residues. Trimming removed 4 bases from V and 5 bases from J, with 33 bases in between. CDR1 and CDR2 (germline): SGDLS, YYNGEE. The CDR3 spells CASSRRGPNSSSQRNTEAFF. The DNA for the CDR3 is TGTGCCAGCAGCCGACGGGGCCCAAACAGTTCGTCCCAACGGAATACTGAAGCTTTCTTT.

The sample holds many counts of this clonotype. The V call is TRBV7-2, the J call TRBJ1-3; D is unresolved. Trimming cost V 3 bases and J 0 bases, with 9 bases left between them. In germline, CDR1 is SGHTA, CDR2 FQGNSA. CDR3 length: 15 amino acids. As DNA, the CDR3 is TGTGCCAGCAGCTTTTTGGAGTACTCTGGAAACACCATATATTTT. Translated, it gives CASSFLEYSGNTIYF.